The following is a T cell receptor beta chain sequence with its context. Repertoires were generated with immunoSEQ multiplex PCR, while TCRdb's copy carries only in-frame clones and drops some. Here the sample spans about 530,000 clones, around 90% being singletons. The data stem from a study of blood T cell repertoires in COVID-19. Germline trimming cut 3 bases from V and 2 bases from J; bases unmatched to any gene: 4. Germline V CDR1 and CDR2: SGHVS, FNYEAQ. The CDR3 is made up of 15 amino acids. The TCR was taken from a woman in her 50s with COVID-19, enrolled during active disease. The sample comprised peripheral blood. V and J are TRBV7-6 and TRBJ1-3; TRBD1 matches at 7 bases. The CDR3 spells CASSFSTGTGNTIYF. DNA of the CDR3: TGTGCCAGCAGCTTCTCGACAGGGACTGGAAACACCATATATTTT.